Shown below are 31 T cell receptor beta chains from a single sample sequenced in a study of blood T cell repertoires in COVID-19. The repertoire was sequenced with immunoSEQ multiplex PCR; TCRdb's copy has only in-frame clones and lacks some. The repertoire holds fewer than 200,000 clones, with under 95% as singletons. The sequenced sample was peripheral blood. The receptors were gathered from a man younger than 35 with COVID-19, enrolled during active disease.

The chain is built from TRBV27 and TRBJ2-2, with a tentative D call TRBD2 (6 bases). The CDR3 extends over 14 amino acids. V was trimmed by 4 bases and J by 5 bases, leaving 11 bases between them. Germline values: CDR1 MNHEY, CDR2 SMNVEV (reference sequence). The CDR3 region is CASSYRRGTGELFF. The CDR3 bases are TGTGCCAGCAGTTATCGTCGGGGGACCGGGGAGCTGTTTTTT.

CDR3 loop: CASSQTETVSYEQYF. CDR3 DNA sequence: TGTGCCAGCAGCCAGACAGAGACCGTCTCCTACGAGCAGTACTTC. This chain joins TRBV7-8 and TRBJ2-7, with D possibly being TRBD1 (5 bases). Germline V gene data show CDR1 as SGHVS and CDR2 as FQNEAQ. V dropped 5 bases and J dropped 0 bases, with 14 bases sitting between them. CDR3 length: 15 amino acids.

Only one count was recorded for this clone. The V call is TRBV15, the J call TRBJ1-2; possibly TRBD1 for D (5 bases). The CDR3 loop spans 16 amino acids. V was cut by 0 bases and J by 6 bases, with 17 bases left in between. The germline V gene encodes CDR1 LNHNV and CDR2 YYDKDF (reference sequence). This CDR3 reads CATSRDRGRAIHGYTF. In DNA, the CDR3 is TGTGCCACCAGCAGAGATAGGGGCAGGGCTATCCATGGCTACACCTTC.

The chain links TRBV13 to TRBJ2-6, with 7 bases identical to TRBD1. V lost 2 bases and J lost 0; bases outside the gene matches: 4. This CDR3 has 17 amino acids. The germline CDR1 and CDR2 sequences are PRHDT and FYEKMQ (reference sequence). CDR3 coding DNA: TGTGCCAGCAGCTTACCAGGGGACAGCTCTGGGGCCAACGTCCTGACTTTC. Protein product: CASSLPGDSSGANVLTF.

CDR3 amino acids: CASSEGDTLGETQYF. CDR3 DNA: TGTGCCAGCAGCGAGGGGGACACCCTCGGGGAGACCCAGTACTTC. The gene calls are TRBV9 and TRBJ2-5; possibly TRBD1 for D (6 bases). Trimming cost V 3 bases and J 5 bases, with 17 bases left between them. CDR3 length equals 15 residues. Per the germline V gene, CDR1 is SGDLS and CDR2 is YYNGEE.

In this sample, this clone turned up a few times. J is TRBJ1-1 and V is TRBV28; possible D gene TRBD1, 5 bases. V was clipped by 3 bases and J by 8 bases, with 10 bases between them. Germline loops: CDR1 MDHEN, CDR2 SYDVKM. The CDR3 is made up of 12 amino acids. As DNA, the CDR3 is TGTGCCAGCAGTTTTGAGGACATCGAAGCTTTCTTT. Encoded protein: CASSFEDIEAFF.

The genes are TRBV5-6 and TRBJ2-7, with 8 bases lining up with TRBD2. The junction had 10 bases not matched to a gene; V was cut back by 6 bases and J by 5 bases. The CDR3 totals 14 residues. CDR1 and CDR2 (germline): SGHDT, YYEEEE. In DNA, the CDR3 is TGTGCCAGCACCTTCGGGGGGGCCGGGAACGAGCAGTACTTC. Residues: CASTFGGAGNEQYF.

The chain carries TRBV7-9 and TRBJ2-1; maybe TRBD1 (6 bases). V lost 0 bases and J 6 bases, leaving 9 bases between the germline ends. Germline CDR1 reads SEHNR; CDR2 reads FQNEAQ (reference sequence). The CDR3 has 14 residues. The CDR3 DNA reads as TGTGCCAGCAGCTTAGCATCAGGGGTCAATGAGCAGTTCTTC. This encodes CASSLASGVNEQFF.

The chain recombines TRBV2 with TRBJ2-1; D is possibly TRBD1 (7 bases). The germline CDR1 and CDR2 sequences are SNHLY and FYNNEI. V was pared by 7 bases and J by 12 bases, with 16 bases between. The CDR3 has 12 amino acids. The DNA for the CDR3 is TGTGCCAGCAATCTTCGTCAGGGGGGGCAGTTCTTC. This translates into CASNLRQGGQFF.

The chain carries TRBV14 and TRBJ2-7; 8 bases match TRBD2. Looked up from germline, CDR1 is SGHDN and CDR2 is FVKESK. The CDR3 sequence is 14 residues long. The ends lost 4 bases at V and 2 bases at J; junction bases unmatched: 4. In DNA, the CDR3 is TGTGCCAGCAGCCGCGGACTAGCTACCTACGAGCAGTACTTC. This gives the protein CASSRGLATYEQYF.

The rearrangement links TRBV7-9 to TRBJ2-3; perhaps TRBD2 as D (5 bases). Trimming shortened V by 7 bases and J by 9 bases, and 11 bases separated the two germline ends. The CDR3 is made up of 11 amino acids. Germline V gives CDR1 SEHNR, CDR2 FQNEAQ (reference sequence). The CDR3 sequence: CASIRDFTQYF. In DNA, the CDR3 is TGTGCCAGCATCCGGGATTTCACGCAGTATTTT.

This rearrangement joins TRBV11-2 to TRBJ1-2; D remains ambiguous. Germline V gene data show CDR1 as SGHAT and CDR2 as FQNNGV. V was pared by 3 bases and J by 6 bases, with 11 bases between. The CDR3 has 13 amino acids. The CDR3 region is CASSFGNADGYTF. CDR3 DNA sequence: TGTGCCAGCAGCTTCGGGAACGCGGATGGCTACACCTTC.

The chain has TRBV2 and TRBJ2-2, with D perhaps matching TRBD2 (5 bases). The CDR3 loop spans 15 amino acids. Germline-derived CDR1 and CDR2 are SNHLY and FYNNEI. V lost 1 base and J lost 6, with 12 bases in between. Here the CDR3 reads CASSEVIAKAGELFF. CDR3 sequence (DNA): TGTGCCAGCAGTGAAGTGATAGCGAAGGCCGGGGAGCTGTTTTTT.

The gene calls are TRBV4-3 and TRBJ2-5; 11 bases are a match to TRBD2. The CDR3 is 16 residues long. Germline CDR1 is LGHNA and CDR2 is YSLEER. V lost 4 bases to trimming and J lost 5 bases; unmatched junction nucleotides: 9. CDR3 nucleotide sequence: TGCGCCAGCAGCCGGAGACTAGCGGGGCGTACGGAGACCCAGTACTTC. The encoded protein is CASSRRLAGRTETQYF.

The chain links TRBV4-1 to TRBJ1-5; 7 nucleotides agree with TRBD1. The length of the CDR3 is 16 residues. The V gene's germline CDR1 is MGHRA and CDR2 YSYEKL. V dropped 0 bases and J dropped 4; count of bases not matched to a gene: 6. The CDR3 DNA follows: TGCGCCAGCAGCCAAGATTGGCGGGACAGAAATCAGCCCCAGCATTTT. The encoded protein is CASSQDWRDRNQPQHF.

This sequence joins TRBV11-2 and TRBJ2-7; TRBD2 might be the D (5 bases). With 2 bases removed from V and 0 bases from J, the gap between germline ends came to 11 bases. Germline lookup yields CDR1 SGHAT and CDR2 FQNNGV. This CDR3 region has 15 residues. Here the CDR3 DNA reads TGTGCCAGCAGCTTATCCGGGGTTAGCTCCTACGAGCAGTACTTC. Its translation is CASSLSGVSSYEQYF.

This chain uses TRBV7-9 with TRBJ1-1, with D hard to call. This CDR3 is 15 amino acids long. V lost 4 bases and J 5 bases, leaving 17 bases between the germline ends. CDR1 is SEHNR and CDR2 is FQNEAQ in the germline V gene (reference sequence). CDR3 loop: CASSYWHLRGTEAFF. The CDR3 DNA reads TGTGCCAGCAGCTATTGGCACCTCAGAGGTACTGAAGCTTTCTTT.

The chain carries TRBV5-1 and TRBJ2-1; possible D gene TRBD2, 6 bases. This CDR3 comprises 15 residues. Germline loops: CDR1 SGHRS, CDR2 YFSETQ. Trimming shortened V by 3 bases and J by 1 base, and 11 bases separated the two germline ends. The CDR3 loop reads CASSSTSFSYNEQFF. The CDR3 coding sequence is TGCGCCAGCAGCTCGACTAGTTTTTCCTACAATGAGCAGTTCTTC.

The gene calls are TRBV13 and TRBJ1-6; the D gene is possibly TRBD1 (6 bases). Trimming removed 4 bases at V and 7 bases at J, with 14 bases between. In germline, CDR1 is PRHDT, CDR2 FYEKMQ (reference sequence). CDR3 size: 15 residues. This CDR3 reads CASSSGQKANSPLHF. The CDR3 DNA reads TGTGCCAGCAGCTCGGGACAAAAGGCCAATTCACCCCTCCACTTT.

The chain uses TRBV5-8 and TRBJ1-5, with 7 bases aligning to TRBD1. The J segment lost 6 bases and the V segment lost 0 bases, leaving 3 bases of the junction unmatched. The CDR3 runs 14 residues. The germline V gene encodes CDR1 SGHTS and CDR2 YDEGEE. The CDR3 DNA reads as TGTGCCAGCAGCTTGGGACAGGGTTTTCAGCCCCAGCATTTT. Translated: CASSLGQGFQPQHF.

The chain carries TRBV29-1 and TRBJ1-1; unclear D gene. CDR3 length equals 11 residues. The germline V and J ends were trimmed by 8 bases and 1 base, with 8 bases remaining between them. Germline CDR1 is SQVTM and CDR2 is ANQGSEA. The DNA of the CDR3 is TGCAGCTCTGGGCCGAACACTGAAGCTTTCTTT. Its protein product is CSSGPNTEAFF. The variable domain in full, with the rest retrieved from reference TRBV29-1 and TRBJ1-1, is SAVISQKPSRDICQRGTSLTIQCQVDSQVTMMFWYRQQPGQSLTLIATANQGSEATYESGFVIDKFPISRPNLTFSTLTVSNMSPEDSSIYLCSSGPNTEAFFGQGTRLTVV.

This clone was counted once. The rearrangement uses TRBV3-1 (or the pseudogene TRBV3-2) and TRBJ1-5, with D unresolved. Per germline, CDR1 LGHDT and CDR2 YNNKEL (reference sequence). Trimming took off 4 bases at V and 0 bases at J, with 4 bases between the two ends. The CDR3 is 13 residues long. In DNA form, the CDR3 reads TGTGCCAGCAGCCCCTCTAGCAATCAGCCCCAGCATTTT. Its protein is CASSPSSNQPQHF.

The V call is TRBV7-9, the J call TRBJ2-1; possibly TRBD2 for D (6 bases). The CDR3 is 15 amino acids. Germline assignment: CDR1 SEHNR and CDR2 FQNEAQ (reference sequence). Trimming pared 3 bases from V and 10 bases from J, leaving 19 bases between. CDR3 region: CASSLGGPADWEQFF. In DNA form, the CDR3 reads TGTGCCAGCAGCTTGGGGGGACCAGCGGATTGGGAGCAGTTCTTC.

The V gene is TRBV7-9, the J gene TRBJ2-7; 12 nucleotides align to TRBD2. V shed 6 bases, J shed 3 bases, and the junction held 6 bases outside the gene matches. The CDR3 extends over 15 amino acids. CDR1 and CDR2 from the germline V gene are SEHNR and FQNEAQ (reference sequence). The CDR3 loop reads CASRLQTSGGYEQYF. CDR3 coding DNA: TGTGCCAGCAGGCTCCAGACTAGCGGGGGCTACGAGCAGTACTTC.

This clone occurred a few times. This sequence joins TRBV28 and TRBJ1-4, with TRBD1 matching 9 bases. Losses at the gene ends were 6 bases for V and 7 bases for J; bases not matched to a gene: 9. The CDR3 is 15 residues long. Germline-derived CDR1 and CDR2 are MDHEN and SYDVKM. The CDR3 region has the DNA TGTGCCAGCAGGCCGGACAGGGGATGGAGTGAAAAACTGTTTTTT. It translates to CASRPDRGWSEKLFF.

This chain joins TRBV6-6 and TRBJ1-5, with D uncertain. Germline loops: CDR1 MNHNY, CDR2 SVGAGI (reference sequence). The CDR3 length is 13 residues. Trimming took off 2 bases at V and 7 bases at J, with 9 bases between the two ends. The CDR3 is CASSYEVLQPQHF. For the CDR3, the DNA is TGTGCCAGCAGTTACGAGGTACTCCAGCCCCAGCATTTT.

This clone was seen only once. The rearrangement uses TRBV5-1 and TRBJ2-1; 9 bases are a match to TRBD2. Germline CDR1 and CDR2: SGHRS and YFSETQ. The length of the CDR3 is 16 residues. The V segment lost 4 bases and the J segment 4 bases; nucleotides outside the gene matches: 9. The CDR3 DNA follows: TGCGCCAGCAGCCCTGAAGTAGCGGGGGTTTACAATGAGCAGTTCTTC. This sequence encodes CASSPEVAGVYNEQFF.

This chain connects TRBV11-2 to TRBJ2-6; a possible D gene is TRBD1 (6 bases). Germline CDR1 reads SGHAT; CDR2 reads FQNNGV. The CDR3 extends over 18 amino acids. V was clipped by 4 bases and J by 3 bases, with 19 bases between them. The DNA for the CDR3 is TGTGCCAGCAGCTCTCCCCGGCGGACAGAAGATGGGGCCAACGTCCTGACTTTC. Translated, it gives CASSSPRRTEDGANVLTF. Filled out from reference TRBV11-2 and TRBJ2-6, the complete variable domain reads EAGVAQSPRYKIIEKRQSVAFWCNPISGHATLYWYQQILGQGPKLLIQFQNNGVVDDSQLPKDRFSAERLKGVDSTLKIQPAKLEDSAVYLCASSSPRRTEDGANVLTFGAGSRLTVL.

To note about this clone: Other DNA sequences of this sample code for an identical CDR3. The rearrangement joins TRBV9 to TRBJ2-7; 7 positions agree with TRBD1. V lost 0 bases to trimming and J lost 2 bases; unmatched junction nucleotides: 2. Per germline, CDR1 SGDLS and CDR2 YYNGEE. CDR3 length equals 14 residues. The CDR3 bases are TGTGCCAGCAGCGTAGGACAGGGAGCCTACGAGCAGTACTTC. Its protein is CASSVGQGAYEQYF.

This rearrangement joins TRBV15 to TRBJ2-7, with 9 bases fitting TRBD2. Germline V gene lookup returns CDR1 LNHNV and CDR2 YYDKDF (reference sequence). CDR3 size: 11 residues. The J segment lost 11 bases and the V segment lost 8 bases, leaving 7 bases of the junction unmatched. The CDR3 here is CATSTSGQKYF. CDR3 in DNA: TGTGCCACCTCGACTAGCGGCCAGAAGTACTTC. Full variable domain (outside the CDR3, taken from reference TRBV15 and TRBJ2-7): DAMVIQNPRYQVTQFGKPVTLSCSQTLNHNVMYWYQQKSSQAPKLLFHYYDKDFNNEADTPDNFQSRRPNTSFCFLDIRSPGLGDTAMYLCATSTSGQKYFGPGTRLTVT.

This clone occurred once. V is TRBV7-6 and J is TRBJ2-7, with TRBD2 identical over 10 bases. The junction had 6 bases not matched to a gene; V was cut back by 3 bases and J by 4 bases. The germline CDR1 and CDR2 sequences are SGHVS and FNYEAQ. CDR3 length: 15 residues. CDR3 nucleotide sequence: TGTGCCAGCAGCTTGGCTAGCGGGAGATATTACGAGCAGTACTTC. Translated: CASSLASGRYYEQYF.